This entry describes one T cell receptor (beta chain). The data are from a study of blood T cell repertoires in COVID-19. Study-level information: Samples taken during acute and convalescent COVID-19 were collected in the United States, Italy and Spain. PBMCs, B-cell-depleted T cells, or T cells provided the cDNA or gDNA that made up the material.

Original analysis: By means of reference gene primer amplification, nucleated cell counts were estimated. TCRdb's copy holds only in-frame clones and misses some; the assay was immunoSEQ multiplex PCR. V, J and clone size were drawn from that table, and D and trimming were deduced from the DNA. In the table there are a few hundred thousand clones, 80% to 85% of which are singletons. Two negative PCRs, clearance, or symptom resolution characterized the recovered Cohort 3 donors. This CDR3 is 14 amino acids long. Germline CDR1 SGHRS, CDR2 YFSETQ. Trimming removed 1 base from V and 5 bases from J, with 9 bases in between.

The chain recombines TRBV5-1 with TRBJ2-2; weak D call: TRBD1 (6 bases). This TCR was recovered from a man aged 45-65 years who had recovered from COVID-19. Sequenced input: PBMCs or T cells enriched from blood (not recorded which). CDR3 bases: TGCGCCAGCAGCTTGACAGGGCAGACCGGGGAGCTGTTTTTT. Translation: CASSLTGQTGELFF.